These T cell receptor beta chains were read from a single sample in a study of T cell responses to AZD1222 COVID-19 vaccine. Clones were sequenced by immunoSEQ multiplex PCR, and TCRdb holds only the in-frame ones, with some missing. The profile shows about 110,000 clones, around 94% of them singletons. The sample in question was peripheral blood, obtained on day 0 of AZD1222 vaccination. The receptors were gathered from an adult in good health. Both conserved end residues are part of each CDR3. The order of the fields is clone size, D gene, J gene, V gene, CDR3 protein. The D gene is left open where the match is weak. Clone size is shown for a subset of rows, as once, few, many or a class of expanded clone.

clone size: .; D gene: .; J gene: TRBJ1-2; V gene: TRBV6-2/TRBV6-3; CDR3 protein: CASSYLTRGNYGYTF
clone size: .; D gene: .; J gene: TRBJ2-7; V gene: TRBV7-2; CDR3 protein: CASSSGAYEQYF
clone size: .; D gene: .; J gene: TRBJ1-1; V gene: TRBV12-3/TRBV12-4; CDR3 protein: CASSQGGAEAFF
clone size: .; D gene: TRBD1; J gene: TRBJ1-1; V gene: TRBV2; CDR3 protein: CASKGDRGVLRAFF
clone size: .; D gene: TRBD1; J gene: TRBJ2-4; V gene: TRBV19; CDR3 protein: CASRGQGASTDIQYF
clone size: .; D gene: .; J gene: TRBJ1-1; V gene: TRBV5-6; CDR3 protein: CASSSEGDGENTEAFF
clone size: .; D gene: .; J gene: TRBJ2-7; V gene: TRBV27; CDR3 protein: CASSLGNSYEQYF
clone size: .; D gene: TRBD2; J gene: TRBJ2-1; V gene: TRBV6-5; CDR3 protein: CASSPGTSFSHEQFF
clone size: .; D gene: .; J gene: TRBJ2-3; V gene: TRBV12-3/TRBV12-4; CDR3 protein: CASSTSTDTQYF
clone size: .; D gene: TRBD2; J gene: TRBJ2-3; V gene: TRBV4-1; CDR3 protein: CASSPGGYTDTQYF
clone size: .; D gene: TRBD1; J gene: TRBJ1-2; V gene: TRBV7-2; CDR3 protein: CASSFWPGQGYGYTF
clone size: .; D gene: .; J gene: TRBJ1-2; V gene: TRBV28; CDR3 protein: CASSSLVYGYTF
clone size: .; D gene: .; J gene: TRBJ1-2; V gene: TRBV6-5; CDR3 protein: CASKVLGVDYGYTF
clone size: .; D gene: TRBD2; J gene: TRBJ2-1; V gene: TRBV28; CDR3 protein: CASSFRGLAGGPGEQFF
clone size: .; D gene: TRBD1; J gene: TRBJ2-7; V gene: TRBV3-1/TRBV3-2; CDR3 protein: CASSDIGADRGSYEQYF
clone size: once; D gene: .; J gene: TRBJ1-1; V gene: TRBV10-3; CDR3 protein: CAISGLTGGNTEAFF
clone size: .; D gene: .; J gene: TRBJ1-2; V gene: TRBV10-3; CDR3 protein: CAISEPNRDNYGYTF
clone size: .; D gene: .; J gene: TRBJ2-2; V gene: TRBV10-3; CDR3 protein: CAISEAGPETGELFF
clone size: .; D gene: .; J gene: TRBJ2-4; V gene: TRBV28; CDR3 protein: CASSLSKNIQYF
clone size: .; D gene: .; J gene: TRBJ1-1; V gene: TRBV6-6; CDR3 protein: CASSRLFDGNTEAFF
clone size: .; D gene: .; J gene: TRBJ2-5; V gene: TRBV2; CDR3 protein: CASSGQTQETQYF
clone size: once; D gene: .; J gene: TRBJ1-6; V gene: TRBV5-8; CDR3 protein: CASSLRVDF
clone size: .; D gene: TRBD2; J gene: TRBJ2-3; V gene: TRBV11-1; CDR3 protein: CASSLAGGSTDTQYF
clone size: .; D gene: .; J gene: TRBJ2-5; V gene: TRBV10-1; CDR3 protein: CASSPLRSAGLLRYQETQYF
clone size: once; D gene: .; J gene: TRBJ1-6; V gene: TRBV2; CDR3 protein: CASSEMGGGSPLHF
clone size: .; D gene: .; J gene: TRBJ1-1; V gene: TRBV5-8; CDR3 protein: CASSYDTGMNTEAFF
clone size: .; D gene: .; J gene: TRBJ2-1; V gene: TRBV6-5; CDR3 protein: CASQGRRVEQFF
clone size: .; D gene: TRBD1; J gene: TRBJ1-1; V gene: TRBV28; CDR3 protein: CASRTTGVNTEAFF
clone size: .; D gene: TRBD1; J gene: TRBJ1-2; V gene: TRBV5-4; CDR3 protein: CASSFTGEIWSYTF
clone size: .; D gene: .; J gene: TRBJ1-1; V gene: TRBV19; CDR3 protein: CASSMRGGGTEAFF
clone size: .; D gene: .; J gene: TRBJ1-4; V gene: TRBV12-3/TRBV12-4; CDR3 protein: CASSRSGNEKLFF
clone size: .; D gene: .; J gene: TRBJ1-6; V gene: TRBV7-9; CDR3 protein: CASSALPSPLHF
clone size: .; D gene: .; J gene: TRBJ2-2; V gene: TRBV27; CDR3 protein: CASSLSVPGELFF
clone size: .; D gene: TRBD2; J gene: TRBJ2-1; V gene: TRBV10-3; CDR3 protein: CAIRQNEGGGDEQFF
clone size: .; D gene: .; J gene: TRBJ2-1; V gene: TRBV10-1; CDR3 protein: CASSPIRENNEQFF
clone size: .; D gene: .; J gene: TRBJ1-3; V gene: TRBV18; CDR3 protein: CASSPLNDRASGNTIYF
clone size: .; D gene: .; J gene: TRBJ1-5; V gene: TRBV6-5; CDR3 protein: CASTFLGGDQPQHF
clone size: .; D gene: .; J gene: TRBJ1-1; V gene: TRBV19; CDR3 protein: CASRAGHTEAFF
clone size: .; D gene: TRBD1; J gene: TRBJ1-2; V gene: TRBV19; CDR3 protein: CASSPGTDYGYTF
clone size: once; D gene: .; J gene: TRBJ2-7; V gene: TRBV2; CDR3 protein: CASSDDRSSSYEQYF
clone size: .; D gene: TRBD1; J gene: TRBJ1-2; V gene: TRBV27; CDR3 protein: CASSPSPGQRNYGYTF
clone size: .; D gene: TRBD2; J gene: TRBJ2-3; V gene: TRBV10-3; CDR3 protein: CAIRDTGSGAYTDTQYF